These 24 T cell receptor beta chains were sequenced from one sample in a study of Ad26.COV2.S vaccination and SARS-CoV-2 variants. Profiled with immunoSEQ multiplex PCR; TCRdb holds only in-frame clones, not every one. The sample has roughly 400,000 clones; about 90% are singletons. Treatment of the sample: around 19 received Ad26.COV2.S at low or high dose, single or two shots; 5 received placebo; per-sample allocation not given. Each sample was drawn 63 days after the first injection (of vaccine or placebo). The material was peripheral blood, obtained in a trial of Ad26.COV2.S vaccine versus placebo. Receptors originate from a person aged 18-60 years who received the Ad26.COV2.S COVID-19 vaccine or a placebo.

The V gene is TRBV9, the J gene TRBJ2-1, with D unresolved. The CDR3 spans 16 residues. V dropped 0 bases and J dropped 2 bases, with 12 bases sitting between them. Looked up from germline, CDR1 is SGDLS and CDR2 is YYNGEE. CDR3 amino acids: CASSVVGSATYNEQFF. The CDR3, as DNA: TGTGCCAGCAGCGTAGTAGGGTCAGCTACCTACAATGAGCAGTTCTTC. Together with reference TRBV9 and TRBJ2-1, the CDR3 gives the full variable domain: DSGVTQTPKHLITATGQRVTLRCSPRSGDLSVYWYQQSLDQGLQFLIQYYNGEERAKGNILERFSAQQFPDLHSELNLSSLELGDSALYFCASSVVGSATYNEQFFGPGTRLTVL.

This clone occurred once. The rearrangement joins TRBV27 to TRBJ1-1; D perhaps matches TRBD1 (5 bases). Trimming pared 7 bases from V and 0 bases from J, leaving 15 bases between. The length of the CDR3 is 15 residues. CDR1 MNHEY and CDR2 SMNVEV come from the germline V gene (reference sequence). The CDR3 protein is CASIPSGRVNTEAFF. The CDR3 nucleotides read TGTGCCAGCATCCCCTCGGGCAGGGTGAACACTGAAGCTTTCTTT.

J is TRBJ2-3 and V is TRBV7-6; 13 nucleotides line up with TRBD2. There are 18 residues in the CDR3. Germline lookup yields CDR1 SGHVS and CDR2 FNYEAQ. V shed 5 bases, J shed 2 bases, and the junction held 10 bases outside the gene matches. The CDR3: CASSIWTSGSSSTDTQYF. DNA of the CDR3: TGTGCCAGCAGCATCTGGACTAGCGGGAGTAGCTCCACAGATACGCAGTATTTT.

The rearrangement uses TRBV6-6 and TRBJ2-1; the match to TRBD2 covers 11 bases. V trimming: 6 bases; J trimming: 7 bases; junction bases outside the gene matches: 2. CDR3 length: 13 amino acids. Germline CDR1 is MNHNY and CDR2 is SVGAGI (reference sequence). CDR3 DNA: TGTGCCAGCAGAGTAGCGGGAGGGAATGAGCAGTTCTTC. Residues: CASRVAGGNEQFF.

The chain couples TRBV27 to TRBJ1-5; 7 bases are a match to TRBD1. Germline CDR1 reads MNHEY; CDR2 reads SMNVEV (reference sequence). This CDR3 comprises 14 residues. With 6 bases clipped from V and 4 bases from J, the junction kept 6 bases outside the gene matches. CDR3 in amino acids: CASSLQGDNQPQHF. CDR3 nucleotides: TGTGCCAGCAGCCTTCAGGGGGATAATCAGCCCCAGCATTTT.

The V call is TRBV5-8, the J call TRBJ2-7; 9 nucleotides match TRBD1. V lost 4 bases and J lost 3; bases outside the gene matches: 8. CDR1 and CDR2 from the germline V gene are SGHTS and YDEGEE. There are 15 residues in the CDR3. For the CDR3, the DNA is TGTGCCAGCAGCCATCCGCCGGGACAGGGCTACGAGCAGTACTTC. Translation gives CASSHPPGQGYEQYF. Full variable domain (rest looked up from reference TRBV5-8 and TRBJ2-7): EAGVTQSPTHLIKTRGQQATLRCSPISGHTSVYWYQQALGLGLQFLLWYDEGEERNRGNFPPRFSGRQFPNYSSELNVNALELEDSALYLCASSHPPGQGYEQYFGPGTRLTVT.

This chain joins TRBV11-2 and TRBJ1-1; TRBD1 might be the D (5 bases). Trimming removed 1 base from V and 5 bases from J, with 14 bases in between. The CDR3 has 15 residues. Germline V CDR1 and CDR2: SGHAT, FQNNGV. The CDR3 DNA is TGTGCCAGCAGCTTAGCTTTCCCAGGGAGGACTGAAGCTTTCTTT. This gives the protein CASSLAFPGRTEAFF.

Comment on this clone: This sample also contains other DNA sequences that code for the same CDR3. The chain combines TRBV9 with TRBJ2-3, with TRBD2 matching 8 bases. The CDR3 length is 15 residues. V was clipped by 1 base and J by 0 bases; unmatched bases: 1. In germline, CDR1 is SGDLS, CDR2 YYNGEE. The CDR3 nucleotides read TGTGCCAGCAGCGTAACTAGCGGCAGCACAGATACGCAGTATTTT. Translation gives CASSVTSGSTDTQYF.

This rearrangement joins TRBV28 to TRBJ2-5; tentatively, D is TRBD2 (6 bases). Per germline, CDR1 MDHEN and CDR2 SYDVKM. The CDR3 extends over 17 amino acids. With 1 base removed from V and 1 base from J, the gap between germline ends came to 16 bases. The CDR3 DNA reads as TGTGCCAGCAGTTTATTCCGGGGGACGGCTTCCCAAGAGACCCAGTACTTC. Protein: CASSLFRGTASQETQYF.

The V gene is TRBV5-1, the J gene TRBJ2-1, with D unresolved. The CDR3 is made up of 14 amino acids. V lost 0 bases and J lost 8, with 12 bases in between. Per germline, CDR1 SGHRS and CDR2 YFSETQ. The CDR3 region has the DNA TGCGCCAGCAGCTTGGGGACCCCTAATGATGAGCAGTTCTTC. Amino acid sequence: CASSLGTPNDEQFF.

The chain has TRBV12-3 or TRBV12-4 and TRBJ2-1; D possibly matches TRBD1 or TRBD2 (5 bases each). CDR3 length equals 12 residues. V lost 6 bases and J lost 6, with 9 bases in between. This CDR3 is CASRRDANEQFF. In nucleotides, the CDR3 is TGTGCCAGCAGACGGGACGCCAATGAGCAGTTCTTC.

The rearrangement uses TRBV30 and TRBJ2-5; 9 bases map to TRBD2. Germline CDR1 and CDR2: GTSNPN and SVGIG (reference sequence). This CDR3 is 13 amino acids long. Trimming removed 1 base from V and 5 bases from J; junction bases left unmatched: 2. CDR3: CAWSAREGETQYF. The CDR3 nucleotides read TGTGCCTGGAGTGCGCGGGAGGGCGAGACCCAGTACTTC.

The chain is built from TRBV18 and TRBJ2-7; weak D call: TRBD1 (5 bases). V dropped 2 bases and J dropped 0 bases, with 20 bases sitting between them. CDR1 is KGHSH and CDR2 is LQKENI in the germline V gene. This CDR3 contains 18 residues. The CDR3 sequence is CASSPKAPRQGHSYEQYF. CDR3 coding DNA: TGTGCCAGCTCACCAAAAGCTCCTCGGCAGGGCCACTCCTACGAGCAGTACTTC.

J is TRBJ2-7 and V is TRBV10-3; 7 bases line up with TRBD1. After removal of 7 bases from V and 3 bases from J, the junction contained 6 bases not matched to a gene. Germline CDR1 ENHRY, CDR2 SYGVKD. This CDR3 spans 13 amino acids. The CDR3 sequence: CAINRDRNYEQYF. CDR3 nucleotides: TGTGCCATCAATCGGGACAGAAACTACGAGCAGTACTTC.

This clone was observed a few times. The rearrangement joins TRBV12-3 or TRBV12-4 to TRBJ1-6; D is unresolved. The CDR3 runs to 13 residues. V was clipped by 5 bases and J by 8 bases, with 10 bases between them. CDR3 DNA: TGTGCCAGCAGTCGACTTGGGGATTCACCCCTCCACTTT. Encoded protein: CASSRLGDSPLHF.

The CDR3, as DNA: TGTGCCAGCATTCCAGTTCTAGCGGGAGGGCCAAATGAGCAGTTCTTC. It codes for CASIPVLAGGPNEQFF. The chain couples TRBV2 to TRBJ2-1; 12 positions match TRBD2. The germline V gene has CDR1 SNHLY and CDR2 FYNNEI. The CDR3 sequence is 16 residues long. V lost 7 bases to trimming and J lost 7 bases; unmatched junction nucleotides: 11.

V usage is TRBV7-2 and J usage is TRBJ1-2; D might be TRBD1 (5 bases). This CDR3 is built from 12 residues. Germline assignment: CDR1 SGHTA and CDR2 FQGNSA. The V end lost 7 bases, the J end lost 7 bases, and 13 bases lay between the germline ends. For the CDR3, the DNA is TGTGCCAGCACCATTGGGACGTTTGGCTACACCTTC. Translated: CASTIGTFGYTF.

This clone occurred once. V usage is TRBV4-2 and J usage is TRBJ2-7, with a weak D call TRBD2 (5 bases). Per germline, CDR1 LGHNA and CDR2 YNFKEQ. V was trimmed by 5 bases and J by 2 bases, leaving 16 bases between them. This CDR3 is built from 15 residues. The CDR3 sequence: CASSSLSGSAYEQYF. CDR3 DNA sequence: TGTGCCAGCAGCAGCTTGAGCGGTTCAGCCTACGAGCAGTACTTC.

On this clone: This specimen includes other DNA sequences encoding the same CDR3. The chain recombines TRBV15 with TRBJ2-3; unclear D gene. Germline V CDR1 and CDR2: LNHNV, YYDKDF (reference sequence). The ends were cut back, 0 bases at V and 4 bases at J, with 8 bases in the middle. The CDR3 length is 14 residues. CDR3 amino acids: CATSRDLAADTQYF. As DNA, the CDR3 is TGTGCCACCAGCAGAGATCTGGCTGCAGATACGCAGTATTTT. The full variable domain, with the rest looked up from reference TRBV15 and TRBJ2-3, is DAMVIQNPRYQVTQFGKPVTLSCSQTLNHNVMYWYQQKSSQAPKLLFHYYDKDFNNEADTPDNFQSRRPNTSFCFLDIRSPGLGDTAMYLCATSRDLAADTQYFGPGTRLTVL.

The J gene is TRBJ2-2, the V gene TRBV6-2 or TRBV6-3, with unresolved D. The germline V and J ends were trimmed by 6 bases and 5 bases, with 4 bases remaining between them. The germline V gene encodes CDR1 MNHEY and CDR2 SVGEGT. This CDR3 is built from 11 residues. This chain's CDR3 is CASSMTGELFF. CDR3 DNA sequence: TGTGCCAGCAGCATGACCGGGGAGCTGTTTTTT.

The gene calls are TRBV2 and TRBJ2-5; tentative D call: TRBD2 (6 bases). CDR1 is SNHLY, CDR2 FYNNEI, per germline. The CDR3 loop spans 14 amino acids. V lost 6 bases, J lost 4 bases, and 15 bases lay in between. CDR3 loop: CASRNRSGGETQYF. The CDR3 nucleotides read TGTGCCAGCAGAAATCGGTCCGGGGGAGAGACCCAGTACTTC.

The gene calls are TRBV27 and TRBJ2-5, with 8 bases fitting TRBD2. Looked up from germline, CDR1 is MNHEY and CDR2 is SMNVEV (reference sequence). The CDR3 sequence is 13 residues long. The ends lost 6 bases at V and 5 bases at J; junction bases unmatched: 5. The CDR3 sequence is CASSEAGVETQYF. CDR3 in DNA: TGTGCCAGCAGCGAAGCGGGAGTCGAGACCCAGTACTTC.

The CDR3 DNA reads as TGTGCCAGCACTTCAACCTCCTGGGAGACCCAGTACTTC. It yields the protein CASTSTSWETQYF. V is TRBV2 and J is TRBJ2-5; no firm D call. CDR3 length: 13 amino acids. The ends were cut back, 7 bases at V and 5 bases at J, with 14 bases in the middle. Looked up from germline, CDR1 is SNHLY and CDR2 is FYNNEI.

The chain joins TRBV5-1 to TRBJ2-5; D unresolved. From germline, CDR1 is SGHRS and CDR2 YFSETQ. The CDR3 length is 11 residues. The germline V and J ends were trimmed by 5 bases and 4 bases, with 6 bases remaining between them. CDR3 DNA sequence: TGCGCCAGCAGTGGCGGAGAGACCCAGTACTTC. Its translation is CASSGGETQYF.